The 20 T cell receptor beta chains reported below all come from one sample, sequenced in a study of cytomegalovirus exposure and HLA in healthy donors. TCRdb's copy holds only in-frame clones and misses some; the assay was immunoSEQ multiplex PCR. The sample lists roughly 110,000 clones, 88% occurring once. Source material: PBMCs. These TCRs come from a woman aged 18-35 years in good health and CMV-seropositive.

The chain employs TRBV19 and TRBJ2-5; TRBD2 might be the D (6 bases). Deletions cut 5 bases from V and 7 bases from J, with 11 bases between. Germline CDR1 reads LNHDA; CDR2 reads SQIVND (reference sequence). The CDR3 sequence is 12 residues long. The CDR3 spells CASSLEGGTQYF. For the CDR3, the DNA is TGTGCCAGTAGTTTGGAGGGCGGGACCCAGTACTTC.

The chain employs TRBV6-5 and TRBJ2-5; 9 bases are shared with TRBD2. Germline V gene sequence: CDR1 MNHEY, CDR2 SVGAGI. V gave up 2 bases and J gave up 5 bases; unmatched junction bases: 6. The CDR3 extends over 15 amino acids. The CDR3 DNA reads as TGTGCCAGCAGTTACGGTAGCGGGGGAGTGGAGACCCAGTACTTC. This encodes CASSYGSGGVETQYF.

The V and J genes are TRBV19 and TRBJ1-3; D is uncertain. Trimming took off 3 bases at V and 0 bases at J, with 6 bases between the two ends. CDR1 and CDR2 from the germline V gene are LNHDA and SQIVND (reference sequence). The CDR3 length is 14 residues. This CDR3 is CASSIVSSGNTIYF. As DNA, the CDR3 is TGTGCCAGTAGTATCGTCTCCTCTGGAAACACCATATATTTT.

The gene calls are TRBV27 and TRBJ2-1; 8 bases align to TRBD1. V gave up 6 bases and J gave up 10 bases; unmatched junction bases: 5. CDR1 and CDR2 (germline): MNHEY, SMNVEV (reference sequence). There are 12 residues in the CDR3. CDR3 in amino acids: CASSPTGGEQFF. The CDR3 region has the DNA TGTGCCAGCAGCCCTACAGGGGGGGAGCAGTTCTTC.

The chain carries TRBV7-9 and TRBJ2-5, with a possible D match to TRBD2 (6 bases). CDR3 size: 14 residues. With 5 bases removed from V and 5 bases from J, the gap between germline ends came to 15 bases. Germline CDR1 SEHNR, CDR2 FQNEAQ (reference sequence). DNA for the CDR3: TGTGCCAGCAGCCTAATGGAGGGGAGGGAGACCCAGTACTTC. Translated: CASSLMEGRETQYF.

The chain is built from TRBV7-9 and TRBJ2-5, with D perhaps TRBD1 (5 bases). Germline CDR1 is SEHNR and CDR2 is FQNEAQ (reference sequence). The CDR3 is 15 amino acids. Trimming left V 2 bases short and J 2 bases short, with 12 bases between. This chain's CDR3 is CASSLYGGAQETQYF. The CDR3, as DNA: TGTGCCAGCAGCTTATATGGTGGGGCGCAAGAGACCCAGTACTTC.

The chain links TRBV6-9 to TRBJ2-2; possible D gene TRBD2, 6 bases. CDR3 length: 11 residues. Per the germline V gene, CDR1 is MNHGY and CDR2 is SVAAGI. The germline V and J ends were trimmed by 7 bases and 7 bases, with 7 bases remaining between them. The CDR3 sequence is CASTGGGELFF. For the CDR3, the DNA is TGTGCCAGCACCGGGGGCGGGGAGCTGTTTTTT.

The CDR3 loop is CASSEGDGGSNEQFF. The CDR3 DNA sequence: TGTGCCAGCAGTGAAGGGGACGGGGGTAGCAATGAGCAGTTCTTC. This chain connects TRBV6-1 to TRBJ2-1; a possible D gene is TRBD2 (6 bases). Germline CDR1 reads MNHNS; CDR2 reads SASEGT. The CDR3 has 15 amino acids. Trimming shortened V by 1 base and J by 6 bases, and 13 bases separated the two germline ends.

This clone was recorded only once. The chain couples TRBV6-4 to TRBJ2-2; possibly TRBD2 for D (6 bases). CDR3 length equals 18 residues. Trimming took off 4 bases at V and 5 bases at J, with 23 bases between the two ends. CDR1 and CDR2 (germline): MRHNA, SNTAGT. The CDR3 DNA is TGTGCCAGCAGTGTAGGGGTTGTTGAAGGGAGGATAACCGGGGAGCTGTTTTTT. This gives the protein CASSVGVVEGRITGELFF.

The chain is built from TRBV11-2 and TRBJ2-1; D is perhaps TRBD1 (5 bases). Trimming left V 5 bases short and J 4 bases short, with 18 bases between. CDR1 is SGHAT, CDR2 FQNNGV, per germline. The CDR3 spans 16 residues. CDR3 sequence reads: CASSTQGGLRYNEQFF. CDR3 coding DNA: TGTGCCAGCAGCACCCAGGGTGGCCTAAGGTACAATGAGCAGTTCTTC.

DNA of the CDR3: TGTGCCAGCAGCTTAGACGGGGGGCTCTACAATGAGCAGTTCTTC. It codes for CASSLDGGLYNEQFF. The V and J genes are TRBV7-6 and TRBJ2-1, with D maybe TRBD2 (7 bases). Germline V gene lookup returns CDR1 SGHVS and CDR2 FNYEAQ. The CDR3 runs 15 residues. The V end was cut by 1 base, the J end by 3 bases, with 10 bases between.

The chain recombines TRBV14 with TRBJ1-1, with TRBD1 as a possible D gene (5 bases). This CDR3 comprises 14 residues. Trimming shortened V by 2 bases and J by 0 bases, and 7 bases separated the two germline ends. Germline-derived CDR1 and CDR2 are SGHDN and FVKESK. The CDR3 sequence is CASSQLGLNTEAFF. CDR3 DNA sequence: TGTGCCAGCAGCCAATTGGGGCTGAACACTGAAGCTTTCTTT.

This clone was found a few times. The rearrangement joins TRBV5-4 to TRBJ2-7, with 7 positions matching TRBD1. The CDR3 covers 14 residues. The trim removed 4 bases at V and 2 bases at J, leaving 6 bases unmatched. Germline V gene sequence: CDR1 SGHNT, CDR2 YYREEE (reference sequence). CDR3 bases: TGTGCCAGCAGCCCGGGACAGATACCCTACGAGCAGTACTTC. This gives the protein CASSPGQIPYEQYF.

The gene calls are TRBV9 and TRBJ2-6, with TRBD1 matching over 10 bases. The CDR3 length is 19 residues. J gave up 4 bases and V 3 bases, and 13 bases lay outside the gene matches. Per the germline V gene, CDR1 is SGDLS and CDR2 is YYNGEE. The CDR3 reads CASSARKGGQGDGANVLTF. The CDR3 coding sequence is TGTGCCAGCAGCGCTAGGAAAGGAGGACAGGGGGACGGGGCCAACGTCCTGACTTTC. Full variable domain (rest looked up from reference TRBV9 and TRBJ2-6): DSGVTQTPKHLITATGQRVTLRCSPRSGDLSVYWYQQSLDQGLQFLIQYYNGEERAKGNILERFSAQQFPDLHSELNLSSLELGDSALYFCASSARKGGQGDGANVLTFGAGSRLTVL.

J is TRBJ1-1 and V is TRBV4-1; 8 nucleotides match TRBD1. Looked up from germline, CDR1 is MGHRA and CDR2 is YSYEKL. The CDR3 contains 18 residues. J lost 0 bases, V lost 4 bases, and 13 bases had no gene match. In DNA form, the CDR3 reads TGCGCCAGCAGCCTCCCTCGTGGGGCAGGGGGCCTGAACACTGAAGCTTTCTTT. This gives the protein CASSLPRGAGGLNTEAFF.

This clone came up once. The rearrangement uses TRBV28 and TRBJ1-2, with 10 bases fitting TRBD1. Trimming removed 5 bases from V and 3 bases from J; junction bases left unmatched: 9. Germline CDR1 reads MDHEN; CDR2 reads SYDVKM. This CDR3 has 16 residues. The CDR3 sequence is CASSPTGQGFDYGYTF. The CDR3 nucleotides read TGTGCCAGCAGTCCGACGGGACAGGGGTTTGACTATGGCTACACCTTC.

The genes are TRBV7-2 and TRBJ2-7; the match to TRBD2 covers 14 bases. The CDR3 length is 17 residues. CDR1 is SGHTA and CDR2 is FQGNSA in the germline V gene. Trimming cost V 2 bases and J 4 bases; bases outside gene matches: 7. CDR3 amino acids: CASSLRTSGGPGYEQYV. CDR3 coding DNA: TGTGCCAGCAGCTTACGGACTAGCGGGGGGCCAGGGTACGAGCAGTACGTC.

The chain has TRBV6-6 and TRBJ2-7; D might be TRBD2 (7 bases). CDR3 length: 14 amino acids. Germline assignment: CDR1 MNHNY and CDR2 SVGAGI (reference sequence). Trimming shortened V by 2 bases and J by 5 bases, and 13 bases separated the two germline ends. Here the CDR3 reads CASSYMQGRDEQYF. In DNA, the CDR3 is TGTGCCAGCAGTTACATGCAGGGGAGGGACGAGCAGTACTTC.

The chain combines TRBV2 with TRBJ2-7, with 11 bases matching TRBD1. Germline-derived CDR1 and CDR2 are SNHLY and FYNNEI. The J segment lost 5 bases and the V segment lost 1 base, leaving 1 base of the junction unmatched. CDR3 length: 14 amino acids. CDR3: CASSEGGQGDEQYV. As DNA, the CDR3 is TGTGCCAGCAGTGAAGGGGGACAGGGGGACGAGCAGTACGTC.

CDR3 sequence: CASSLGLAGNQETQYF. The DNA of the CDR3 is TGTGCCAGCAGTTTAGGGCTAGCGGGGAACCAAGAGACCCAGTACTTC. The V gene is TRBV27, the J gene TRBJ2-5, with 9 bases fitting TRBD2. This CDR3 has 16 residues. V dropped 2 bases and J dropped 0; count of bases not matched to a gene: 4. The germline V gene has CDR1 MNHEY and CDR2 SMNVEV (reference sequence).